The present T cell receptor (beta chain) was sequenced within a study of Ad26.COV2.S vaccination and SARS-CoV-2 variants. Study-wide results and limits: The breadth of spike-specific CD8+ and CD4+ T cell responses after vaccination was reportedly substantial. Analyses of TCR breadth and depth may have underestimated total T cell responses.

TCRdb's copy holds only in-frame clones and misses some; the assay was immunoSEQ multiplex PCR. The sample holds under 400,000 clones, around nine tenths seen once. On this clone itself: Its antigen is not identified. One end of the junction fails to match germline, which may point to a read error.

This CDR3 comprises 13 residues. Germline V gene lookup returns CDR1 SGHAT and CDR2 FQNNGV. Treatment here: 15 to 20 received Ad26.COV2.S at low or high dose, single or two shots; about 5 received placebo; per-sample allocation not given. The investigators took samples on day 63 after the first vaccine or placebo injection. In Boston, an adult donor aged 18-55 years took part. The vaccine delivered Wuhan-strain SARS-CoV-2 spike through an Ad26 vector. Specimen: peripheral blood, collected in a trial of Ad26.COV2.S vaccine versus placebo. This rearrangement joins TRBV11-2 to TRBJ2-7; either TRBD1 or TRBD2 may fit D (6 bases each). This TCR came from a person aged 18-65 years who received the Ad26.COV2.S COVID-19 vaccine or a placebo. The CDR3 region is CASSLGGKDEQYF. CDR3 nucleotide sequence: TGTGCCAGCAGTTTAGGGGGGAAGGACGAGCAGTACTTC.